This is a list of T cell receptor beta chains from one sample in a study of T-cell memory formation after mild COVID-19. In TCRdb, the 5' RACE reads were re-called with MiXCR into one record per CDR3 protein. This table holds around 340,000 distinct CDR3 sequences, 10% to 15% found once. The sequencing input was PBMCs or a T cell subset sorted from them (not recorded which). The receptors here all came from a man aged 18 to 30 who had mild COVID-19 (a few samples of this study predate the infection). Cell type and time point are not known. CDR3s include the opening cysteine and the closing phenylalanine or tryptophan. The order of the fields is CDR3 length, D gene, clone size, V gene, J gene, CDR3 DNA, CDR3 protein. D genes are given only for firm matches. Rows give clone size only sometimes, using once, few, many, or a class for an expanded clone.

CDR3 length: 15; D gene: -; clone size: few; V gene: TRBV4-1; J gene: TRBJ2-4; CDR3 DNA: TGCGCCAGCAGCCGAGCTGGAGTAGCCAAAAACATTCAGTACTTC; CDR3 protein: CASSRAGVAKNIQYF
CDR3 length: 14; D gene: -; clone size: few; V gene: TRBV5-1; J gene: TRBJ1-1; CDR3 DNA: TGCGCCAGCAGCGAGGAGGGCCAGGGCACTGAAGCTTTCTTT; CDR3 protein: CASSEEGQGTEAFF
CDR3 length: 16; D gene: TRBD2; clone size: -; V gene: TRBV7-2; J gene: TRBJ2-5; CDR3 DNA: TGTGCCAGCAGCGCGGGGACTAGCGGGGGAGAAGAGACCCAGTACTTC; CDR3 protein: CASSAGTSGGEETQYF
CDR3 length: 13; D gene: -; clone size: few; V gene: TRBV7-8; J gene: TRBJ1-1; CDR3 DNA: TGTGCCAGCAGCTCGGGAGGGGACACTGAAGCTTTCTTT; CDR3 protein: CASSSGGDTEAFF
CDR3 length: 14; D gene: TRBD1; clone size: -; V gene: TRBV28; J gene: TRBJ2-7; CDR3 DNA: TGTGCCAGCAGAAACGGACAGGGAGCTCTCGAGCAGTACTTC; CDR3 protein: CASRNGQGALEQYF
CDR3 length: 13; D gene: -; clone size: many; V gene: TRBV12-3/TRBV12-4; J gene: TRBJ2-5; CDR3 DNA: TGTGCCAGCAGTTTGTCAGAGAAAGAGACCCAGTACTTC; CDR3 protein: CASSLSEKETQYF
CDR3 length: 13; D gene: -; clone size: few; V gene: TRBV5-1; J gene: TRBJ2-6; CDR3 DNA: TGCGCCACCCGAGTACAGGGGGCCAACGTCCTGACTTTC; CDR3 protein: CATRVQGANVLTF
CDR3 length: 14; D gene: -; clone size: -; V gene: TRBV12-3/TRBV12-4; J gene: TRBJ1-1; CDR3 DNA: TGTGCCAGCAGTCCCCGACCATGGGGCACTGAAGCTTTCTTT; CDR3 protein: CASSPRPWGTEAFF
CDR3 length: 14; D gene: TRBD2; clone size: -; V gene: TRBV18; J gene: TRBJ2-5; CDR3 DNA: TGTGCCAGCTCACCACCCGGACTAGAAGTGACCCAGTACTTC; CDR3 protein: CASSPPGLEVTQYF
CDR3 length: 15; D gene: -; clone size: -; V gene: TRBV4-2; J gene: TRBJ2-2; CDR3 DNA: TGTGCCAGCAGCCAAGATCGGGGAAACACCGGGGAGCTGTTTTTT; CDR3 protein: CASSQDRGNTGELFF
CDR3 length: 12; D gene: -; clone size: few; V gene: TRBV12-3/TRBV12-4; J gene: TRBJ2-7; CDR3 DNA: TGTGCCAGCAGTTTGGGGAGATATCGGCAGTACTTC; CDR3 protein: CASSLGRYRQYF
CDR3 length: 16; D gene: -; clone size: -; V gene: TRBV6-2/TRBV6-3; J gene: TRBJ1-5; CDR3 DNA: TGTGCCAGCAGCAAGATGGGACGGGCCGGGGATCAGCCCCAGCATTTT; CDR3 protein: CASSKMGRAGDQPQHF
CDR3 length: 16; D gene: TRBD2; clone size: many; V gene: TRBV11-2; J gene: TRBJ2-1; CDR3 DNA: TGTGCCAGCAGCCTTGGACTAGCGGGGACCTACAATGAGCAGTTCTTC; CDR3 protein: CASSLGLAGTYNEQFF
CDR3 length: 15; D gene: -; clone size: few; V gene: TRBV6-5; J gene: TRBJ2-6; CDR3 DNA: TGTGCCAGCAGTTACTCAGGGGCTGGGGCCAACGTCCTGACTTTC; CDR3 protein: CASSYSGAGANVLTF
CDR3 length: 15; D gene: -; clone size: few; V gene: TRBV12-3/TRBV12-4; J gene: TRBJ1-3; CDR3 DNA: TGTGCCAGCAGTAGGACGGGAAGCTCTGGAAACACCATATATTTT; CDR3 protein: CASSRTGSSGNTIYF
CDR3 length: 15; D gene: TRBD1; clone size: few; V gene: TRBV5-5; J gene: TRBJ1-5; CDR3 DNA: TGTGCCAGCAGCCTACAAGGACAGGGGCGTCAGCCCCAGCATTTT; CDR3 protein: CASSLQGQGRQPQHF
CDR3 length: 13; D gene: -; clone size: -; V gene: TRBV12-3/TRBV12-4; J gene: TRBJ2-2; CDR3 DNA: TGTGCCAGCAGTCCGCCCCCTTATGGGGAGCTGTTTTTT; CDR3 protein: CASSPPPYGELFF
CDR3 length: 15; D gene: -; clone size: -; V gene: TRBV10-3; J gene: TRBJ1-2; CDR3 DNA: TGTGCCATCAGTGTAGTGGTCGGAGGGGGTGATGGCTACACCTTC; CDR3 protein: CAISVVVGGGDGYTF
CDR3 length: 11; D gene: -; clone size: few; V gene: TRBV6-2/TRBV6-3; J gene: TRBJ1-6; CDR3 DNA: TGTGCCACCCCGACCTCCGCCACCCTCCACTTT; CDR3 protein: CATPTSATLHF
CDR3 length: 16; D gene: -; clone size: -; V gene: TRBV9; J gene: TRBJ2-7; CDR3 DNA: TGTGCCAGCAGCGCGCTAAACGGGGGCCGAGTGGACGAGCAGTACTTC; CDR3 protein: CASSALNGGRVDEQYF